This T cell receptor (beta chain) comes out of a study of cytomegalovirus exposure and HLA in healthy donors. Study-wide results and caveats: For most subjects, TCR beta sequences were reported to predict HLA-A and HLA-B alleles with accuracy.

The CDR3 consists of 13 residues. Germline V gene sequence: CDR1 LNHDA, CDR2 SQIVND (reference sequence). V lost 10 bases to trimming and J lost 8 bases; unmatched junction nucleotides: 9. This PCR relied on a set of 60 Vbeta primers and 13 Jbeta primers. Clones were read by immunoSEQ multiplex PCR, and TCRdb kept only the in-frame ones, dropping some. The sample carries some 120,000 clones, over 60% recorded once. This clone was detected a few times. Its specificity is unknown. The sequence was collected from a man in his late teens or twenties in good health and CMV-seronegative. This rearrangement joins TRBV19 to TRBJ1-4, with TRBD1 identical over 8 bases. Sequenced material: PBMCs. The CDR3 region has the DNA TGTGCCACTCGCCGGACAGGGCAGGAAAAACTGTTTTTT. Translating gives CATRRTGQEKLFF.